This TCR beta chain was obtained from a study of cytomegalovirus exposure and HLA in healthy donors. Whole-study results and caveats: An analysis that came later showed most CMV-associated TCR beta chains appearing HLA-restricted.

The PCR made use of 60 Vbeta and 13 Jbeta primers. Method: immunoSEQ multiplex PCR; TCRdb's copy keeps in-frame clones and lacks some. Seen here are around 120,000 clones, roughly 63% observed once, and the top ten hold roughly 1.6%. As concerns this clone: Its matching antigen is unknown.

V dropped 10 bases and J dropped 3; count of bases not matched to a gene: 8. Germline V gene lookup returns CDR1 SEHNR and CDR2 FQNEAQ (reference sequence). The CDR3 has 14 residues. The specimen was PBMCs. V gene TRBV7-9 combines with J gene TRBJ1-4; TRBD1 matches at 7 bases. The sequence came from a man younger than 45 in good health and CMV-seropositive. The CDR3 spells CAIDRTGSNEKLFF. DNA of the CDR3: TGTGCCATAGACAGGACAGGATCTAATGAAAAACTGTTTTTT.